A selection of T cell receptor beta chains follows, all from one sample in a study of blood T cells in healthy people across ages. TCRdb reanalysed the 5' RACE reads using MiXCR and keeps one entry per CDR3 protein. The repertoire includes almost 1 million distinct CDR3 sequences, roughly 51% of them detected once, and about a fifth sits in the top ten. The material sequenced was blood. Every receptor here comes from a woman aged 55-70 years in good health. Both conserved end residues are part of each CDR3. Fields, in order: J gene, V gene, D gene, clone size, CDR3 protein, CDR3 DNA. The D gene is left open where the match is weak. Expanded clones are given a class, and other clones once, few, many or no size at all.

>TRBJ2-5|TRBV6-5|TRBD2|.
CASSYSGLAGGSVEQYF
TGTGCCAGCAGTTACTCCGGACTAGCGGGAGGGAGTGTTGAGCAGTACTTC
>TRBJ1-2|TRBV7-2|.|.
CASSQLGGCTF
TGTGCCAGCAGTCAACTTGGGGGCTGCACCTTC
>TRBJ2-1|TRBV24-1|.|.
CATSDGHYNEQFF
TGTGCCACCAGTGATGGGCACTACAATGAGCAGTTCTTC
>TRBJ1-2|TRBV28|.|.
CASTRHGYGYTF
TGTGCCAGTACCCGACATGGCTATGGCTACACCTTC
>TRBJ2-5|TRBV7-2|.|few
CASSFNSYQETQYF
TGTGCCAGCAGCTTTAATAGCTATCAAGAGACCCAGTACTTC
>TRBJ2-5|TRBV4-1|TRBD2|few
CASSQTGASGEETQYF
TGCGCCAGCAGCCAGACGGGTGCTAGCGGAGAAGAGACCCAGTACTTC
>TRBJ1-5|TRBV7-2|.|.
CASSLQTEVNQPQHF
TGTGCCAGCAGCCTTCAAACGGAGGTCAATCAGCCCCAGCATTTT
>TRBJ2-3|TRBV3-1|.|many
CASSQVDTQYF
TGTGCCAGCAGCCAAGTGGATACGCAGTATTTT
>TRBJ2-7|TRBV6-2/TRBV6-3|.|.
CASSRNELEQYF
TGTGCCAGCAGTCGAAACGAGCTCGAGCAGTACTTC
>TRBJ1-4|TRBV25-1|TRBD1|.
CASRAGGLGEKLFF
TGTGCCAGCAGAGCAGGGGGCTTAGGCGAAAAACTGTTTTTT
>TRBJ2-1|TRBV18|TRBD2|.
CASSPASSGSNGEQFF
TGTGCCAGCTCACCGGCGTCTAGCGGGAGCAACGGTGAGCAGTTCTTC
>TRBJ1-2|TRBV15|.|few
CATSEGNGGYTF
TGTGCCACCAGCGAAGGCAATGGCGGCTACACCTTC
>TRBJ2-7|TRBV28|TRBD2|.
CASSSLGLAGDNEQYF
TGTGCCAGCAGTTCCCTAGGCCTAGCGGGAGACAATGAGCAGTACTTC
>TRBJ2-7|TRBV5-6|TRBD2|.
CASSHKWTSGSDEQYF
TGTGCCAGCAGCCATAAATGGACTAGCGGGAGTGACGAGCAGTACTTC
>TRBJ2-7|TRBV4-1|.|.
CASSQLFGPGSYEQYF
TGCGCCAGCAGCCAACTTTTCGGGCCCGGCTCCTACGAGCAGTACTTC
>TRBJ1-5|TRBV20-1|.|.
CSAIGQSGYSNQPQHF
TGCAGTGCTATTGGACAGAGCGGATATAGCAATCAGCCCCAGCATTTT
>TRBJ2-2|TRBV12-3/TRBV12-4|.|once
CASGLGGGWSTGELFF
TGTGCCAGCGGTTTGGGCGGCGGGTGGAGCACCGGGGAGCTGTTTTTT
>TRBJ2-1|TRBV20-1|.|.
CSVRPISEQFF
TGCAGTGTCCGACCAATCAGTGAGCAGTTCTTC
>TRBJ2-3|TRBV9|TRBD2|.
CASSLGLAGAPPQDTQYF
TGTGCCAGCAGCCTGGGACTAGCGGGAGCCCCCCCACAGGATACGCAGTATTTT
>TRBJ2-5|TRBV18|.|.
CASSPSGRDAETQYF
TGTGCCAGCTCACCATCCGGGAGAGACGCGGAGACCCAGTACTTC
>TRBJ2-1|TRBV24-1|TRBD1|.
CAAQGTRQNNEQFF
TGTGCCGCACAGGGGACCCGGCAAAACAATGAGCAGTTCTTC
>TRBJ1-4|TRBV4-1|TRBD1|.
CASSPDPGTGVSRREKLFF
TGCGCCAGCAGCCCCGACCCCGGGACAGGGGTTAGTAGAAGGGAAAAACTGTTTTTT
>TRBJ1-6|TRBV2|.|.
CASSKDVNSPLHF
TGTGCCAGCAGTAAGGACGTAAATTCACCCCTCCACTTT
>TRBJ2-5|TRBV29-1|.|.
CSVEREGGETQYF
TGCAGCGTTGAGCGGGAAGGCGGGGAGACCCAGTACTTC
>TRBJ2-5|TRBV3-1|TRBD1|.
CASSQNRGEETQYF
TGTGCCAGCAGCCAAAACAGGGGAGAAGAGACCCAGTACTTC
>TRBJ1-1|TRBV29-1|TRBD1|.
CSVDRGRTEAFF
TGCAGCGTCGACAGGGGGAGGACTGAAGCTTTCTTT
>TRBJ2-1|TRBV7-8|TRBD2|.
CASSSVPGLAGSEQFF
TGTGCCAGCAGCTCAGTTCCGGGACTAGCGGGATCTGAGCAGTTCTTC
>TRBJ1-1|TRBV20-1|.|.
CSALGRITEAFF
TGCAGTGCTCTAGGGCGGATCACTGAAGCTTTCTTT
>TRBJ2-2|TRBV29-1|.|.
CSVVVVGGSGELFF
TGCAGCGTTGTCGTCGTGGGCGGCTCCGGGGAGCTGTTTTTT
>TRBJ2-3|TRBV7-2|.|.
CASSSEPISRVTDTQYF
TGTGCCAGCAGCTCGGAACCGATCTCGAGAGTGACAGATACGCAGTATTTT
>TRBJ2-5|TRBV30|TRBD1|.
CAWRSGTGEETQYF
TGTGCCTGGAGATCCGGGACAGGGGAAGAGACCCAGTACTTC
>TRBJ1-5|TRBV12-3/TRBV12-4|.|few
CASSEPQASNQPQHF
TGTGCCAGCAGCGAGCCCCAGGCCAGCAATCAGCCCCAGCATTTT
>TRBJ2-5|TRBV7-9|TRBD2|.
CASRLAGVEEQYF
TGTGCCAGCAGGCTAGCGGGAGTGGAAGAGCAGTACTTC
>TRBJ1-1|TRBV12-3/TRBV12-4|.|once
CASSPWGRTEAFF
TGTGCCAGCAGCCCTTGGGGTAGGACTGAAGCTTTCTTT
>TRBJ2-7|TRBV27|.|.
CASSTNRDWDEQYF
TGTGCCAGCAGTACGAACAGGGATTGGGACGAGCAGTACTTC
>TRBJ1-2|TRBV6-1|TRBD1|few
CASSEMGQPNYGYTF
TGTGCCAGCAGTGAAATGGGACAGCCTAACTATGGCTACACCTTC
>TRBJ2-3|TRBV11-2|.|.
CASSPLTGVADTQYF
TGTGCCAGCAGCCCCCTTACAGGCGTGGCTGATACGCAGTATTTT
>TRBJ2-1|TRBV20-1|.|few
CSASPSRYEQFF
TGCAGTGCTAGTCCCAGTAGGTATGAGCAGTTCTTC
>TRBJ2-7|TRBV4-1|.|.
CASSARETYEQYF
TGCGCCAGCAGCGCTCGGGAGACCTACGAGCAGTACTTC